This T cell receptor (beta chain) is from a study of shared clonotypes between healthy human individuals. Whole-study context: The study used three CD4 naive, three CD4 memory, two CD8 naive and one CD8 memory plate per donor.

Only in-frame clones appear in the TCRdb table, and some are missing; sequencing was by immunoSEQ multiplex PCR. This sample has about 2.1 million clones, with over 85% found just once. The naive CD8 subset, CD45RO-negative cells positively selected for CCR7, excluded terminally differentiated effector memory CD45RA+ cells. This CDR3 is built from 13 residues. V was pared by 2 bases and J by 9 bases, with 3 bases of the junction left unmatched. The germline CDR1 and CDR2 sequences are MNHEY and SMNVEV (reference sequence). Sequenced material: naive CD8+ T cells from PBMCs. This TCR derives from a man aged 18 to 29 in good health. Some clones in this sample may be carry-over from other donors' samples. The chain combines TRBV27 with TRBJ2-1; 8 positions match TRBD2. CDR3: CASSLLAGPEQFF. The CDR3 DNA reads as TGTGCCAGCAGTTTACTAGCGGGTCCTGAGCAGTTCTTC.